The clone carrying this T cell receptor (beta chain) was seen a few times. The antigen is undetermined. Of the isolated RNA, all was reverse transcribed, and so the sequenced material was expressed TCRB transcripts. Data came from immunoSEQ multiplex PCR; TCRdb stores just in-frame clones and leaves some out. The data show 200,000 to 300,000 clones, roughly 21% seen once. The entry originates in a study of beta chain features in type 1 diabetes. Study conclusions and caveats: In all four CD4+ subsets, TCRB CDR3 length was significantly, moderately reduced in type 1 diabetes.

The V segment lost 6 bases and the J segment 3 bases; nucleotides outside the gene matches: 5. CDR1 and CDR2 from the germline V gene are SEHNR and FQNEAQ (reference sequence). CDR3 size: 13 residues. Source material: naive CD4+ T cells from blood. The TCR originated in a woman between 35 and 50 years old with type 1 diabetes. J is TRBJ2-7 and V is TRBV7-9; TRBD1 matches 7 bases. Written as DNA, the CDR3 is TGTGCCAGCAGAACGGGACAGAGCTACGAGCAGTACTTC. It yields the protein CASRTGQSYEQYF.